These 25 T cell receptor beta chains share one sample of origin, sequenced in a study of identical twins. TCRdb reprocessed the 5' RACE reads with MiXCR, giving one entry per CDR3 protein. The sample records 400,000 to 500,000 distinct CDR3 sequences, less than 20% being singletons. Material for sequencing was naive T cells sorted from blood. The receptors here all came from a man aged 45-60 years in good health.

V is TRBV5-1 and J is TRBJ2-5, with unresolved D. The ends were cut back, 4 bases at V and 5 bases at J, with 12 bases in the middle. CDR3 length: 13 amino acids. Germline CDR1 reads SGHRS; CDR2 reads YFSETQ. The CDR3 DNA reads as TGCGCCAGCAGCGCGGCAGGAACGGAGACCCAGTACTTC. It is translated as CASSAAGTETQYF.

This clonotype was seen repeatedly, ten times or more. The gene calls are TRBV6-1 and TRBJ2-3, with 14 bases aligning to TRBD2. Germline assignment: CDR1 MNHNS and CDR2 SASEGT. With 6 bases clipped from V and 2 bases from J, the junction kept 10 bases outside the gene matches. The CDR3 sequence is 18 residues long. The CDR3 DNA reads as TGTGCCAGCAGACGGCGGACTAGCGGGAGGACCTACACAGATACGCAGTATTTT. This sequence encodes CASRRRTSGRTYTDTQYF.

The V call is TRBV7-9, the J call TRBJ2-1, with 8 positions matching TRBD2. In germline, CDR1 is SEHNR, CDR2 FQNEAQ (reference sequence). The CDR3 runs 16 residues. V gave up 1 base and J gave up 7 bases; unmatched junction bases: 9. CDR3 sequence: CASSLGPSGTRNEQFF. CDR3 sequence (DNA): TGTGCCAGCAGCTTAGGACCTTCTGGGACTAGGAATGAGCAGTTCTTC. Supplemented by reference TRBV7-9 and TRBJ2-1, the full variable domain reads DTGVSQNPRHKITKRGQNVTFRCDPISEHNRLYWYRQTLGQGPEFLTYFQNEAQLEKSRLLSDRFSAERPKGSFSTLEIQRTEQGDSAMYLCASSLGPSGTRNEQFFGPGTRLTVL.

The chain links TRBV6-1 to TRBJ1-5; tentative D call: TRBD1 (5 bases). Deletions cut 5 bases from V and 6 bases from J, with 14 bases between. Germline V lookup: CDR1 MNHNS, CDR2 SASEGT. CDR3 size: 14 residues. CDR3 residues: CASSQGGGSQPQHF. The CDR3 DNA reads TGTGCCAGCAGTCAGGGTGGGGGTAGTCAGCCCCAGCATTTT.

This clonotype was counted many times. The chain employs TRBV20-1 and TRBJ2-7, with D perhaps TRBD1 (6 bases). The CDR3 contains 16 residues. Germline V gene lookup returns CDR1 DFQATT and CDR2 SNEGSKA (reference sequence). The ends were cut back, 6 bases at V and 2 bases at J, with 23 bases in the middle. The CDR3 region is CSAGEVPDSLPYEQYF. The DNA for the CDR3 is TGCAGTGCAGGTGAGGTCCCGGACAGCCTTCCCTACGAGCAGTACTTC.

Ten or more counts support this clonotype. The chain uses TRBV27 and TRBJ2-2; D may be TRBD1 (6 bases). The CDR3 contains 15 residues. Germline CDR1 and CDR2: MNHEY and SMNVEV (reference sequence). V lost 5 bases, J lost 1 base, and 11 bases lay in between. The CDR3 sequence: CASSPRTENTGELFF. The CDR3 coding sequence is TGTGCCAGCAGTCCACGGACAGAGAACACCGGGGAGCTGTTTTTT.

The V call is TRBV11-2, the J call TRBJ2-1; 11 bases are a match to TRBD1. Germline V gene data show CDR1 as SGHAT and CDR2 as FQNNGV. With 2 bases clipped from V and 8 bases from J, the junction kept 8 bases outside the gene matches. This CDR3 comprises 16 residues. DNA for the CDR3: TGTGCCAGCAGCTTATATAGGACAGGGGGCGAAGATGAGCAGTTCTTC. This gives the protein CASSLYRTGGEDEQFF.

The chain links TRBV27 to TRBJ2-6; D gene unclear. Trimming pared 6 bases from V and 3 bases from J, leaving 15 bases between. The CDR3 is made up of 16 amino acids. The germline V gene has CDR1 MNHEY and CDR2 SMNVEV (reference sequence). CDR3 region: CASRRIGSFGANVLTF. The CDR3 DNA sequence: TGTGCCAGCAGAAGAATTGGCTCCTTTGGGGCCAACGTCCTGACTTTC.

The CDR3 DNA sequence: TGTGCCAGCAGTTACTCGATGAGCCCCATTAGCAATCAGCCCCAGCATTTT. It yields the protein CASSYSMSPISNQPQHF. The chain links TRBV6-5 to TRBJ1-5; D unresolved. CDR1 is MNHEY and CDR2 is SVGAGI in the germline V gene. V dropped 0 bases and J dropped 0 bases, with 12 bases sitting between them. The CDR3 is made up of 17 amino acids.

In its sample, this clonotype was seen a few times. The chain employs TRBV7-2 and TRBJ1-3, with D tentatively TRBD1 (6 bases). The CDR3 spans 16 residues. Trimming cost V 1 base and J 2 bases, with 12 bases left between them. Germline V gene data show CDR1 as SGHTA and CDR2 as FQGNSA. The CDR3 DNA reads TGTGCCAGCAGCTTAGAAGGCGGGGGCACTGGAAACACCATATATTTT. Translation gives CASSLEGGGTGNTIYF.

This clonotype was seen a handful of times. The rearrangement links TRBV28 to TRBJ2-1, with D maybe TRBD2 (5 bases). CDR1 and CDR2 from the germline V gene are MDHEN and SYDVKM. The CDR3 contains 14 residues. Between the trimmed V and J ends, which lost 5 bases and 5 bases, there was a span of 13 bases. CDR3 DNA sequence: TGTGCCAGCAGTCCGGCCGGACTTAACAATGAGCAGTTCTTC. Translating gives CASSPAGLNNEQFF.

This clonotype showed up just a few times. V usage is TRBV7-9 and J usage is TRBJ2-7, with TRBD1 identical over 8 bases. There are 13 residues in the CDR3. V gave up 7 bases and J gave up 5 bases; unmatched junction bases: 7. CDR1 and CDR2 from the germline V gene are SEHNR and FQNEAQ (reference sequence). The CDR3, as DNA: TGTGCCAGCACCAAGACGACAGGGGACGAGCAGTACTTC. This translates into CASTKTTGDEQYF.

The genes are TRBV28 and TRBJ2-2; D is unresolved. The germline gives CDR1 MDHEN, CDR2 SYDVKM. The CDR3 is 15 residues long. V lost 7 bases to trimming and J lost 6 bases, with 18 bases between them. The CDR3 DNA is TGTGCCAGCATCCCTCCGAACAATCCATCCGGGGAGCTGTTTTTT. This encodes CASIPPNNPSGELFF.

This clonotype was counted a few times. This rearrangement joins TRBV27 to TRBJ2-3; TRBD2 agrees at 12 bases. V lost 6 bases and J lost 3; bases outside the gene matches: 4. The germline gives CDR1 MNHEY, CDR2 SMNVEV (reference sequence). The CDR3 contains 15 residues. This chain's CDR3 is CASRDGLAGTDTQYF. The CDR3 DNA is TGTGCCAGCAGGGACGGACTAGCGGGAACAGATACGCAGTATTTT.

This clonotype was picked up a small number of times. The CDR3 is CASSQGTGDYGYTF. The DNA of the CDR3 is TGTGCCAGCAGCCAGGGGACCGGGGACTATGGCTACACCTTC. The V gene is TRBV4-2, the J gene TRBJ1-2; D possibly corresponds to TRBD1 (5 bases). V shed 3 bases and J shed 3 bases, with 11 bases lying between them. Germline CDR1 is LGHNA and CDR2 is YNFKEQ. The CDR3 has 14 residues.

This clonotype occurred many times. V usage is TRBV20-1 and J usage is TRBJ1-6; D is ambiguous. Germline V gene sequence: CDR1 DFQATT, CDR2 SNEGSKA (reference sequence). The ends were cut back, 5 bases at V and 6 bases at J, with 11 bases in the middle. The CDR3 extends over 13 amino acids. This CDR3 reads CSAAPESNSPLHF. As DNA, the CDR3 is TGCAGTGCTGCCCCGGAGTCTAATTCACCCCTCCACTTT.

This clonotype was seen only a few times. The rearrangement links TRBV12-3 or TRBV12-4 to TRBJ1-1, with a weak D call TRBD1 (6 bases). V was pared by 5 bases and J by 0 bases, with 13 bases between. The CDR3 is 15 residues long. The CDR3 is CASSPAGHLNTEAFF. In DNA form, the CDR3 reads TGTGCCAGCAGTCCTGCGGGACATTTGAACACTGAAGCTTTCTTT.

This clonotype has a handful of counts. V gene TRBV7-2 combines with J gene TRBJ2-1; D gene ambiguous. Germline CDR1 is SGHTA and CDR2 is FQGNSA. Trimming took 1 base from V and 9 from J, leaving 10 bases between them. This CDR3 is built from 13 residues. DNA of the CDR3: TGTGCCAGCAGCTTAGACCCTTTGAGTGAGCAGTTCTTC. Encoded protein: CASSLDPLSEQFF.

This clonotype was detected many times. The chain uses TRBV20-1 and TRBJ1-2, with no clear D. The V end lost 3 bases, the J end lost 4 bases, and 12 bases lay between the germline ends. The germline V gene has CDR1 DFQATT and CDR2 SNEGSKA (reference sequence). The CDR3 spans 13 residues. The CDR3 spells CSASSAGSYGYTF. CDR3 nucleotide sequence: TGCAGTGCTAGTTCTGCGGGGTCCTATGGCTACACCTTC.

The chain has TRBV4-3 and TRBJ2-1; 9 nucleotides align to TRBD2. V was pared by 1 base and J by 0 bases, with 4 bases of the junction left unmatched. Germline CDR1 and CDR2: LGHNA and YSLEER. This CDR3 has 17 amino acids. The CDR3 bases are TGCGCCAGCAGCCAAGCGGGGACTAGCCGCTCCTACAATGAGCAGTTCTTC. Residues: CASSQAGTSRSYNEQFF.

This clonotype was detected many times. The gene calls are TRBV30 and TRBJ2-7, with D unresolved. CDR1 GTSNPN and CDR2 SVGIG come from the germline V gene (reference sequence). This CDR3 is 14 amino acids long. V gave up 1 base and J gave up 4 bases, with 14 bases separating them. The CDR3 sequence: CAWSATLPGYEQYF. Here the CDR3 DNA reads TGTGCCTGGAGTGCCACTTTACCCGGGTACGAGCAGTACTTC. The full variable domain, in which reference TRBV30 and TRBJ2-7 provide the parts outside the CDR3, is SQTIHQWPATLVQPVGSPLSLECTVEGTSNPNLYWYRQAAGRGLQLLFYSVGIGQISSEVPQNLSASRPQDRQFILSSKKLLLSDSGFYLCAWSATLPGYEQYFGPGTRLTVT.

This clonotype showed up just a few times. V usage is TRBV7-2 and J usage is TRBJ2-3; possible D gene TRBD2, 5 bases. The germline V gene has CDR1 SGHTA and CDR2 FQGNSA. V was clipped by 0 bases and J by 5 bases, with 12 bases between them. This CDR3 region has 15 residues. This CDR3 is CASSLARGRGDTQYF. CDR3 DNA: TGTGCCAGCAGCTTAGCACGGGGTCGTGGAGATACGCAGTATTTT.

The J gene is TRBJ1-5, the V gene TRBV19; a possible D gene is TRBD1 (5 bases). The CDR3 sequence is 14 residues long. CDR1 is LNHDA, CDR2 SQIVND, per germline (reference sequence). V shed 1 base and J shed 4 bases, with 8 bases lying between them. This chain's CDR3 is CASSIVSGNQPQHF. In DNA, the CDR3 is TGTGCCAGTAGTATAGTTTCAGGGAATCAGCCCCAGCATTTT.

V is TRBV6-5 and J is TRBJ2-7; no clear D gene. In germline, CDR1 is MNHEY, CDR2 SVGAGI. The CDR3 sequence is 16 residues long. The germline V and J ends were trimmed by 2 bases and 2 bases, with 16 bases remaining between them. The CDR3 loop is CASSYGELGSPYEQYF. DNA for the CDR3: TGTGCCAGCAGTTACGGCGAGTTGGGCAGTCCCTACGAGCAGTACTTC.

Ten or more counts support this clonotype. The chain is built from TRBV12-3 or TRBV12-4 and TRBJ2-3; a possible D gene is TRBD1 (5 bases). This CDR3 contains 14 residues. Trimming pared 2 bases from V and 1 base from J, leaving 7 bases between. The CDR3 reads CASSLRGRTDTQYF. In DNA, the CDR3 is TGTGCCAGCAGTTTAAGGGGCCGCACAGATACGCAGTATTTT.